A selection of T cell receptor beta chains follows, all from one sample in a study of blood T cell repertoires in COVID-19. Some clones are missing from TCRdb's copy, which holds only in-frame ones; the method was immunoSEQ multiplex PCR. The sample carries roughly 250,000 clones, more than 65% recorded once. The source material was peripheral blood. Receptors were obtained from a man aged 50-59 years with active or convalescent COVID-19. Both conserved end residues are part of each CDR3. A D gene is named only where the DNA matches it firmly. Expanded clones get a size class; other rows say once, few or many, or leave the size out.

d_gene	abundance	len	v_gene	j_gene	CDR3nt	CDR3aa
NA	NA	15	TRBV5-1	TRBJ1-1	TGCGCCAGCAGCCTTGAATTCGGCGGGGCGACTGAAGCTTTCTTT	CASSLEFGGATEAFF
NA	NA	14	TRBV6-2/TRBV6-3	TRBJ2-2	TGTGCCAGCAGTTACCTGACAGACACCGGGGAGCTGTTTTTT	CASSYLTDTGELFF
TRBD2	NA	15	TRBV9	TRBJ2-7	TGTGCCAGCAGCGTAGATAGCGGGGGGGCCTACGAGCAGTACTTC	CASSVDSGGAYEQYF
NA	NA	13	TRBV6-5	TRBJ2-4	TGTGCCAGCAGACAGCAGGGATGGGCCATTCAGTACTTC	CASRQQGWAIQYF
TRBD1	NA	14	TRBV7-9	TRBJ2-1	TGTGCCAGCAGTCCCCCAGGGGGTATAGGTGAGCAGTTCTTC	CASSPPGGIGEQFF
TRBD2	NA	16	TRBV18	TRBJ2-1	TGTGCCAGCTCACCCCAACTAGCGGGGGGGCGCGATGAGCAGTTCTTC	CASSPQLAGGRDEQFF
NA	NA	15	TRBV4-1	TRBJ1-1	TGCGCCAGCAGCCCCGGTGGCAGGGGGAACACTGAAGCTTTCTTT	CASSPGGRGNTEAFF
TRBD2	NA	15	TRBV11-3	TRBJ2-1	TGTGCCAGCAGCTTAGCTACGGGGGGGCGGAATGAGCAGTTCTTC	CASSLATGGRNEQFF
NA	few	17	TRBV5-4	TRBJ2-7	TGTGCCAGCAGCTTGGTGAGTGGGACAACGTCCCCTGGCGAGCAGTACTTC	CASSLVSGTTSPGEQYF
NA	NA	15	TRBV4-1	TRBJ1-4	TGCGCCAGCAGCCAAGTTACAATGTCTAATGAAAAACTGTTTTTT	CASSQVTMSNEKLFF
TRBD1	NA	15	TRBV24-1	TRBJ2-1	TGTGCCACCAGTGATCCGGGACAGACTAACAATGAGCAGTTCTTC	CATSDPGQTNNEQFF
TRBD1	NA	13	TRBV2	TRBJ1-5	TGTGCCAGCGGGGACAGGGGAGGTCAGCCCCAGCATTTT	CASGDRGGQPQHF
NA	NA	14	TRBV7-9	TRBJ1-1	TGTGCCAGCAGCTGGGGCCTCTGGGGCACTGAAGCTTTCTTT	CASSWGLWGTEAFF
NA	NA	16	TRBV6-6	TRBJ2-1	TGTGCCAGCAGTTACTCGGCAGGCCGGGGTATGAATGAGCAGTTCTTC	CASSYSAGRGMNEQFF
TRBD1	NA	15	TRBV3-1/TRBV3-2	TRBJ2-3	TGTGCCAGCAGCCAGACAGGGATGGGCACAGATACGCAGTATTTT	CASSQTGMGTDTQYF
TRBD1	NA	14	TRBV6-5	TRBJ1-4	TGTGCCAGCAGTCCCCGACAGGGCAGGGAAAAACTGTTTTTT	CASSPRQGREKLFF
NA	NA	11	TRBV30	TRBJ1-1	TGTGCCTGGAGCCGCGTCACTGAAGCTTTCTTT	CAWSRVTEAFF
NA	NA	14	TRBV5-1	TRBJ2-2	TGCGCCAGCAGGGGGCAGCTAAACACCGGGGAGCTGTTTTTT	CASRGQLNTGELFF
NA	NA	14	TRBV27	TRBJ1-2	TGTGCCAGCAGTTTACGGGGGGCAGGGGCTGGCTACACCTTC	CASSLRGAGAGYTF
NA	NA	13	TRBV5-1	TRBJ2-7	TGCGCCAGCAGCAGGGACACCACCTACGAGCAGTACTTC	CASSRDTTYEQYF
TRBD1	NA	16	TRBV5-6	TRBJ1-2	TGTGCCAGCAGCTTAAACTGGCCTGGACAGGCTAATGGCTACACCTTC	CASSLNWPGQANGYTF
TRBD2	NA	17	TRBV6-2/TRBV6-3	TRBJ2-5	TGTGCCAGCAGTTACTCGATCCTCGGGACTAGCAAAGAGACCCAGTACTTC	CASSYSILGTSKETQYF
TRBD1	NA	18	TRBV28	TRBJ1-4	TGTGCCAGCAGTTTGGTTTACGGGACAGGGGACGCTAATGAAAAACTGTTTTTT	CASSLVYGTGDANEKLFF
NA	NA	14	TRBV30	TRBJ1-2	TGTGCCTGGAGTGTAGCCCCCGTTGGCTATGGCTACACCTTC	CAWSVAPVGYGYTF
NA	NA	14	TRBV11-2	TRBJ1-1	TGTGCCAGCAGCTTTTCGGGGGGGATCACTGAAGCTTTCTTT	CASSFSGGITEAFF
TRBD2	NA	13	TRBV27	TRBJ2-7	TGTGCCAGCCGGGGGGGGGCGTCGTACGAGCAGTACTTC	CASRGGASYEQYF
TRBD1	NA	13	TRBV5-1	TRBJ1-5	TGCGCCAGCCGGACAGGGGCCAATCAGCCCCAGCATTTT	CASRTGANQPQHF
NA	NA	15	TRBV7-9	TRBJ2-7	TGTGCCAGCAGCTTAAGATTGGGACAAACCTACGAGCAGTACTTC	CASSLRLGQTYEQYF
NA	NA	11	TRBV6-5	TRBJ1-4	TGTGCCACCGGTGTGGGGGCCAAACTGTTTTTT	CATGVGAKLFF
TRBD2	NA	20	TRBV3-1/TRBV3-2	TRBJ2-3	TGTGCCAGCAGCCAAGATTGGAGGACTAGCGGGGGCGGTAGCACAGATACGCAGTATTTT	CASSQDWRTSGGGSTDTQYF